A selection of T cell receptor beta chains follows, all from one sample in a study of vaccination and CD4 T cells after COVID-19. What these receptors recognize is not known. MiXCR, applied by TCRdb to the PCR reads, yields one record per CDR3 protein. The data contain approximately 13,000 distinct CDR3 sequences, 79% of them singletons. Sequenced material: CD4+ T cells from blood, cultured in vitro. The receptors derive from a human donor who had recovered from COVID-19. Both conserved end residues are part of each CDR3. A D gene is named only where the DNA matches it firmly. Not all rows give a size; the values are once, few, many and, for expanded clones, a class.

v_call: TRBV27; d_call: .; clone_size: .; j_call: TRBJ2-3; cdr3_aa: CASSFWAVSTDTQYF; cdr3_nt: TGTGCCAGCAGTTTCTGGGCGGTTAGCACAGATACGCAGTATTTT
v_call: TRBV6-2/TRBV6-3; d_call: .; clone_size: once; j_call: TRBJ1-5; cdr3_aa: CASSYSGGNQPQHF; cdr3_nt: TGTGCCAGCAGTTACAGTGGGGGCAATCAGCCCCAGCATTTT
v_call: TRBV19; d_call: TRBD1; clone_size: few; j_call: TRBJ1-5; cdr3_aa: CASQLTGGSQPQHF; cdr3_nt: TGTGCCTCCCAATTGACAGGGGGGAGTCAGCCCCAGCATTTT
v_call: TRBV7-7; d_call: .; clone_size: .; j_call: TRBJ1-5; cdr3_aa: CASSLLGDGQPQHF; cdr3_nt: TGTGCCAGCAGCTTACTTGGAGATGGTCAGCCCCAGCATTTT
v_call: TRBV12-3/TRBV12-4; d_call: TRBD1; clone_size: once; j_call: TRBJ1-5; cdr3_aa: CASNNKQGSNQPQHF; cdr3_nt: TGTGCCAGCAACAATAAACAGGGGAGCAATCAGCCCCAGCATTTT
v_call: TRBV20-1; d_call: .; clone_size: .; j_call: TRBJ1-5; cdr3_aa: CSAEGSGGVYQPQHF; cdr3_nt: TGCAGTGCTGAGGGGTCGGGGGGCGTATATCAGCCCCAGCATTTT
v_call: TRBV2; d_call: .; clone_size: .; j_call: TRBJ1-4; cdr3_aa: CASTFPGGQGKLFF; cdr3_nt: TGTGCCAGCACCTTCCCCGGGGGTCAGGGAAAACTGTTTTTT
v_call: TRBV12-3/TRBV12-4; d_call: .; clone_size: .; j_call: TRBJ1-4; cdr3_aa: CASTGEKLFF; cdr3_nt: TGTGCCAGCACCGGTGAAAAACTGTTTTTT
v_call: TRBV7-2; d_call: TRBD2; clone_size: .; j_call: TRBJ2-4; cdr3_aa: CASSPGLAGHIQYF; cdr3_nt: TGTGCCAGCAGCCCCGGACTAGCGGGGCACATTCAGTACTTC
v_call: TRBV6-4; d_call: TRBD1; clone_size: .; j_call: TRBJ1-2; cdr3_aa: CASSTGQGVNYGYTF; cdr3_nt: TGTGCCAGCAGTACGGGGCAGGGGGTTAACTATGGCTACACCTTC
v_call: TRBV19; d_call: TRBD1; clone_size: .; j_call: TRBJ1-5; cdr3_aa: CASRDRGSNQPQHF; cdr3_nt: TGTGCCAGTAGAGACAGGGGAAGCAATCAGCCCCAGCATTTT
v_call: TRBV6-2/TRBV6-3; d_call: .; clone_size: .; j_call: TRBJ1-2; cdr3_aa: CASSYSALSQGGYTF; cdr3_nt: TGTGCCAGCAGTTACTCGGCCCTCAGTCAAGGAGGCTACACCTTC
v_call: TRBV6-5; d_call: .; clone_size: few; j_call: TRBJ2-7; cdr3_aa: CASSYSKHTTTYEQYF; cdr3_nt: TGTGCCAGCAGTTACTCGAAACACACAACTACCTACGAGCAGTACTTC
v_call: TRBV30; d_call: .; clone_size: .; j_call: TRBJ1-5; cdr3_aa: CAWKGQNSNQPQHF; cdr3_nt: TGTGCCTGGAAGGGTCAGAATAGCAATCAGCCCCAGCATTTT
v_call: TRBV7-2; d_call: .; clone_size: .; j_call: TRBJ1-5; cdr3_aa: CASSSTVNNQPQHF; cdr3_nt: TGTGCCAGCAGCTCGACTGTAAATAATCAGCCCCAGCATTTT
v_call: TRBV2; d_call: TRBD2; clone_size: few; j_call: TRBJ2-3; cdr3_aa: CATGLAGGPRTDTQYF; cdr3_nt: TGTGCCACCGGACTAGCGGGAGGGCCGCGCACAGATACGCAGTATTTT
v_call: TRBV7-9; d_call: TRBD1; clone_size: few; j_call: TRBJ2-7; cdr3_aa: CASMWTGPSYEQYF; cdr3_nt: TGTGCCAGCATGTGGACAGGGCCTTCCTACGAGCAGTACTTC
v_call: TRBV12-3/TRBV12-4; d_call: .; clone_size: .; j_call: TRBJ2-3; cdr3_aa: CASSLVLAGIFNTQYF; cdr3_nt: TGTGCCAGCAGTTTAGTCCTAGCTGGAATCTTTAATACGCAGTATTTT
v_call: TRBV7-8; d_call: .; clone_size: .; j_call: TRBJ1-1; cdr3_aa: CASSHGRNTEAFF; cdr3_nt: TGTGCCAGCAGCCACGGTAGGAACACTGAAGCTTTCTTT
v_call: TRBV6-1; d_call: .; clone_size: .; j_call: TRBJ2-7; cdr3_aa: CASIGTSSYEQYF; cdr3_nt: TGTGCCAGCATAGGGACGAGCTCCTACGAGCAGTACTTC
v_call: TRBV18; d_call: .; clone_size: .; j_call: TRBJ2-3; cdr3_aa: CASSPPGGTPSTDTQYF; cdr3_nt: TGTGCCAGCTCGCCCCCCGGAGGGACACCTAGCACAGATACGCAGTATTTT
v_call: TRBV30; d_call: .; clone_size: once; j_call: TRBJ1-2; cdr3_aa: CAWSENRYGYTF; cdr3_nt: TGTGCCTGGAGTGAGAACCGCTATGGCTACACCTTC
v_call: TRBV7-9; d_call: .; clone_size: once; j_call: TRBJ1-1; cdr3_aa: CASSQSLYTEAFF; cdr3_nt: TGTGCCAGCAGCCAAAGTCTGTACACTGAAGCTTTCTTT
v_call: TRBV20-1; d_call: .; clone_size: .; j_call: TRBJ2-3; cdr3_aa: CSAAHVRPVDTQYF; cdr3_nt: TGCAGTGCCGCTCATGTTAGGCCGGTAGATACGCAGTATTTT
v_call: TRBV6-1; d_call: TRBD2; clone_size: .; j_call: TRBJ2-3; cdr3_aa: CASRREASDTQYF; cdr3_nt: TGTGCCAGTCGGCGGGAGGCATCAGATACGCAGTATTTT
v_call: TRBV7-9; d_call: .; clone_size: .; j_call: TRBJ1-5; cdr3_aa: CASSREGRNQPQHF; cdr3_nt: TGTGCCAGCAGCCGAGAGGGTCGTAATCAGCCCCAGCATTTT
v_call: TRBV5-1; d_call: .; clone_size: .; j_call: TRBJ1-2; cdr3_aa: CASRGEGYTF; cdr3_nt: TGCGCCAGCAGGGGAGAGGGCTACACCTTC
v_call: TRBV7-2; d_call: .; clone_size: .; j_call: TRBJ1-5; cdr3_aa: CASSPWALPDQPQHF; cdr3_nt: TGTGCCAGCAGCCCATGGGCCCTGCCGGATCAGCCCCAGCATTTT
v_call: TRBV19; d_call: TRBD2; clone_size: .; j_call: TRBJ2-5; cdr3_aa: CASSTTLPGLGGGETQYF; cdr3_nt: TGTGCCAGTAGTACGACCCTACCGGGACTAGGGGGAGGAGAGACCCAGTACTTC
v_call: TRBV7-9; d_call: .; clone_size: .; j_call: TRBJ1-5; cdr3_aa: CASSFQGSNQPQHF; cdr3_nt: TGTGCCAGCAGCTTCCAGGGTAGCAATCAGCCCCAGCATTTT
v_call: TRBV6-2/TRBV6-3; d_call: .; clone_size: .; j_call: TRBJ2-7; cdr3_aa: CASSYDAESYEQYF; cdr3_nt: TGTGCCAGCAGTTACGATGCGGAGAGCTACGAGCAGTACTTC
v_call: TRBV19; d_call: TRBD1; clone_size: .; j_call: TRBJ2-7; cdr3_aa: CASSLQAGGRYEQYF; cdr3_nt: TGTGCCAGTAGCCTGCAAGCAGGGGGCAGGTACGAGCAGTACTTC
v_call: TRBV7-9; d_call: TRBD1; clone_size: .; j_call: TRBJ1-2; cdr3_aa: CASSFTGTGDHGYTF; cdr3_nt: TGTGCCAGCAGCTTCACCGGGACAGGGGACCATGGCTACACCTTC
v_call: TRBV7-9; d_call: .; clone_size: once; j_call: TRBJ2-3; cdr3_aa: CASSLAGGFTDTQYF; cdr3_nt: TGTGCCAGCAGCTTAGCGGGAGGATTCACAGATACGCAGTATTTT
v_call: TRBV27; d_call: .; clone_size: few; j_call: TRBJ2-7; cdr3_aa: CASSARPSVEQYF; cdr3_nt: TGTGCCAGCAGTGCCCGCCCTAGCGTCGAGCAGTACTTC
v_call: TRBV20-1; d_call: .; clone_size: .; j_call: TRBJ1-5; cdr3_aa: CSATVSLSNQPQHF; cdr3_nt: TGCAGTGCCACCGTATCCCTTAGCAATCAGCCCCAGCATTTT
v_call: TRBV11-2; d_call: .; clone_size: .; j_call: TRBJ2-5; cdr3_aa: CASSLGRGREETQYF; cdr3_nt: TGTGCCAGCAGCTTAGGGAGGGGCAGGGAAGAGACCCAGTACTTC
v_call: TRBV27; d_call: TRBD1; clone_size: .; j_call: TRBJ1-1; cdr3_aa: CASRALRQGAQEMNTEAFF; cdr3_nt: TGTGCCAGCAGGGCCTTAAGGCAGGGGGCCCAGGAGATGAACACTGAAGCTTTCTTT
v_call: TRBV20-1; d_call: TRBD2; clone_size: .; j_call: TRBJ2-1; cdr3_aa: CSARGAGTSAYNEQFF; cdr3_nt: TGCAGTGCTAGAGGTGCGGGGACTAGCGCCTACAATGAGCAGTTCTTC
v_call: TRBV21-1; d_call: .; clone_size: .; j_call: TRBJ1-2; cdr3_aa: CASSKVGTGVLSYTF; cdr3_nt: TGTGCCAGCAGCAAAGTCGGGACAGGGGTGTTGAGCTACACCTTC
v_call: TRBV7-9; d_call: .; clone_size: .; j_call: TRBJ2-3; cdr3_aa: CASNSGSTDTQYF; cdr3_nt: TGTGCCAGCAACAGCGGGAGCACAGATACGCAGTATTTT
v_call: TRBV20-1; d_call: .; clone_size: .; j_call: TRBJ1-2; cdr3_aa: CSAAEDRHANYGYTF; cdr3_nt: TGCAGTGCGGCTGAAGACAGGCATGCTAACTATGGCTACACCTTC
v_call: TRBV29-1; d_call: .; clone_size: .; j_call: TRBJ1-2; cdr3_aa: CSVGTELYGYTF; cdr3_nt: TGCAGCGTTGGGACGGAGCTTTATGGCTACACCTTC
v_call: TRBV12-3/TRBV12-4; d_call: .; clone_size: .; j_call: TRBJ1-5; cdr3_aa: CTSSFSGQTNQPQHF; cdr3_nt: TGTACCAGCAGTTTCTCTGGGCAGACCAATCAGCCCCAGCATTTT
v_call: TRBV6-2/TRBV6-3; d_call: .; clone_size: .; j_call: TRBJ1-5; cdr3_aa: CASSYSRGVNQPQHF; cdr3_nt: TGTGCCAGCAGTTACTCGAGAGGGGTCAATCAGCCCCAGCATTTT
v_call: TRBV27; d_call: TRBD2; clone_size: once; j_call: TRBJ2-5; cdr3_aa: CASSLWASGSFSETQYF; cdr3_nt: TGTGCCAGCAGTTTATGGGCTAGCGGGAGTTTCAGCGAGACCCAGTACTTC
v_call: TRBV15; d_call: TRBD1; clone_size: .; j_call: TRBJ2-4; cdr3_aa: CATNSGTGYIQYF; cdr3_nt: TGTGCCACCAACTCCGGGACAGGGTACATTCAGTACTTC
v_call: TRBV7-9; d_call: .; clone_size: once; j_call: TRBJ2-2; cdr3_aa: CASSHGVGIGPKNTGELFF; cdr3_nt: TGTGCCAGCAGCCACGGCGTAGGGATAGGGCCAAAGAACACCGGGGAGCTGTTTTTT
v_call: TRBV20-1; d_call: .; clone_size: .; j_call: TRBJ1-1; cdr3_aa: CSARGGRGNTEAFF; cdr3_nt: TGCAGTGCTCGTGGGGGTCGGGGTAACACTGAAGCTTTCTTT
v_call: TRBV11-2; d_call: .; clone_size: .; j_call: TRBJ2-2; cdr3_aa: CASSPTNTGELFF; cdr3_nt: TGTGCCAGCAGCCCTACCAACACCGGGGAGCTGTTTTTT
v_call: TRBV27; d_call: .; clone_size: .; j_call: TRBJ2-1; cdr3_aa: CASSTIGGREGRNEQFF; cdr3_nt: TGTGCCAGCAGTACCATTGGGGGCAGGGAGGGTCGGAATGAGCAGTTCTTC
v_call: TRBV7-9; d_call: TRBD1; clone_size: .; j_call: TRBJ1-6; cdr3_aa: CASSLRGTANSPLHF; cdr3_nt: TGTGCCAGCAGCTTACGGGGGACAGCAAATTCACCCCTCCACTTT
v_call: TRBV20-1; d_call: .; clone_size: .; j_call: TRBJ1-6; cdr3_aa: CSASNSGPNSPLHF; cdr3_nt: TGCAGTGCTAGCAATTCAGGGCCTAATTCACCCCTCCACTTT
v_call: TRBV6-1; d_call: .; clone_size: .; j_call: TRBJ1-4; cdr3_aa: CASSLAGSTNEKLFF; cdr3_nt: TGTGCCAGCAGCCTCGCCGGTTCAACTAATGAAAAACTGTTTTTT
v_call: TRBV6-2/TRBV6-3; d_call: .; clone_size: .; j_call: TRBJ1-1; cdr3_aa: CASKNDYSNTEAFF; cdr3_nt: TGTGCCAGCAAAAATGACTATTCGAACACTGAAGCTTTCTTT